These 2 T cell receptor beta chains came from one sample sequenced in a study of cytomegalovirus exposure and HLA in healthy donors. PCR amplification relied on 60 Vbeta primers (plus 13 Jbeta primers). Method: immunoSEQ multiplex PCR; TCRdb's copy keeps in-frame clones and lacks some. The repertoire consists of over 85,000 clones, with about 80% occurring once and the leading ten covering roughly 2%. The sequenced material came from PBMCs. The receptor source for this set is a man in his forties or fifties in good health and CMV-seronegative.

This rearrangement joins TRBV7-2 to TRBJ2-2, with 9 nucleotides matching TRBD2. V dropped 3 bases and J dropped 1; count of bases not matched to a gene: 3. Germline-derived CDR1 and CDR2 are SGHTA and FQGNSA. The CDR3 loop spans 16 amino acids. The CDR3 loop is CASSLAGGKNTGELFF. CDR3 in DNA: TGTGCCAGCAGCTTGGCGGGGGGGAAGAACACCGGGGAGCTGTTTTTT.

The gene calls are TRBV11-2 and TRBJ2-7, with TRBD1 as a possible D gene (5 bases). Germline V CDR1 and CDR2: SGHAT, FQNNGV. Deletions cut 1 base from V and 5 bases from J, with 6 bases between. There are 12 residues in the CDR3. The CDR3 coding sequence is TGTGCCAGCAGCTTAGGGGGCCACGAGCAGTACTTC. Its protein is CASSLGGHEQYF.